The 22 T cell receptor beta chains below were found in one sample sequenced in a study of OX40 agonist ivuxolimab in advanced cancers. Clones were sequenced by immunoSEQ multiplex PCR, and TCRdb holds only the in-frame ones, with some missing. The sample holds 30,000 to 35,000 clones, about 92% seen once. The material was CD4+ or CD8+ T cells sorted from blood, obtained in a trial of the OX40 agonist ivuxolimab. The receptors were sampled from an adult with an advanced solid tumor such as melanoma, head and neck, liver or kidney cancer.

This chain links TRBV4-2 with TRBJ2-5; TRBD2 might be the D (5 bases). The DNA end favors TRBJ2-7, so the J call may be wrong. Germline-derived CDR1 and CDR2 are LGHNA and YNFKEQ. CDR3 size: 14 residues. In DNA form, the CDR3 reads TGTGCCAGCAGCCCTTATCGAGGGACCTACGAGCAGTACTTC. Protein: CASSPYRGTYEQYF.

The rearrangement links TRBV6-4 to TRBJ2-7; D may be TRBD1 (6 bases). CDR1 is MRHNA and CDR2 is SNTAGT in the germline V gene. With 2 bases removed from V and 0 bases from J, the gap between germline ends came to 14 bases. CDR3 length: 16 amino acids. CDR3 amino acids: CASSDLWDTRSYEQYF. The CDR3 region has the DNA TGTGCCAGCAGTGACCTTTGGGACACCCGCTCCTACGAGCAGTACTTC.

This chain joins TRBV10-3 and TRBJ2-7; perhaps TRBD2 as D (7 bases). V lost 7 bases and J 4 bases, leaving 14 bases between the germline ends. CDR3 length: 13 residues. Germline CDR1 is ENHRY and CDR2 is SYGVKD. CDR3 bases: TGTGCCATCAACGAGGGAGGGGGATACGAGCAGTACTTC. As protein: CAINEGGGYEQYF.

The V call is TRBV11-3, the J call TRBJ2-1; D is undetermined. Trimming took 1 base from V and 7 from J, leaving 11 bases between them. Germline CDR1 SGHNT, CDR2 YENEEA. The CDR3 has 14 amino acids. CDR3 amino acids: CASSLGVARNEQFF. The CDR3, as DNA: TGTGCCAGCAGCTTAGGGGTGGCGCGGAATGAGCAGTTCTTC.

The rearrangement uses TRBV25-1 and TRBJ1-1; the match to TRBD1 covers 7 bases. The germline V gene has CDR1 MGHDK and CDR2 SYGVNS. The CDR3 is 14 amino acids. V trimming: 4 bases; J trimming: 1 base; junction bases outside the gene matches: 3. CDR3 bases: TGTGCCAGCAGTGTGGACAGGAGGAACACTGAAGCTTTCTTT. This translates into CASSVDRRNTEAFF. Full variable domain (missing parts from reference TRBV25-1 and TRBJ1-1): EADIYQTPRYLVIGTGKKITLECSQTMGHDKMYWYQQDPGMELHLIHYSYGVNSTEKGDLSSESTVSRIRTEHFPLTLESARPSHTSQYLCASSVDRRNTEAFFGQGTRLTVV.

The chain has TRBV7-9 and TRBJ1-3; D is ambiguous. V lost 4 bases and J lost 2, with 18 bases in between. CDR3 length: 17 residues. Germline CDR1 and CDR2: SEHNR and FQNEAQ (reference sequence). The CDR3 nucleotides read TGTGCCAGCAGCTCCCCCGTCGCCGAAGGTGCTGGAAACACCATATATTTT. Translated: CASSSPVAEGAGNTIYF. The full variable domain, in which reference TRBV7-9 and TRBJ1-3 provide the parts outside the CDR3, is DTGVSQNPRHKITKRGQNVTFRCDPISEHNRLYWYRQTLGQGPEFLTYFQNEAQLEKSRLLSDRFSAERPKGSFSTLEIQRTEQGDSAMYLCASSSPVAEGAGNTIYFGEGSWLTVV.

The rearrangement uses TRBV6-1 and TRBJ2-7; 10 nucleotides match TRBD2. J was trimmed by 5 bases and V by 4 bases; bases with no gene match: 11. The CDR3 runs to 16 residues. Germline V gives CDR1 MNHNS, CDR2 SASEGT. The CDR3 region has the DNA TGTGCCAGCAGTGGATTAGCGGGAGGCGCTCGGGACGAGCAGTACTTC. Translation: CASSGLAGGARDEQYF.

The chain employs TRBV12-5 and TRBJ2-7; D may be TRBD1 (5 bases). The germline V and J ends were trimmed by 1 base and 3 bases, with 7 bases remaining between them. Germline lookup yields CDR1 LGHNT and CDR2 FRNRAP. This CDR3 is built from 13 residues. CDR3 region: CASGLGQIYEQYF. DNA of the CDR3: TGTGCTAGTGGTTTGGGACAGATCTACGAGCAGTACTTC.

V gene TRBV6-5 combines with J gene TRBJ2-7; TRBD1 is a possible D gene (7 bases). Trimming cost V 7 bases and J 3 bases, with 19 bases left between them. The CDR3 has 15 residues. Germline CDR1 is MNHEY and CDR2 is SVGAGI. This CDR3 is CASTNGAGGFYEQYF. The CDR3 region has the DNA TGTGCCAGCACCAACGGGGCAGGGGGGTTCTACGAGCAGTACTTC.

In nucleotides, the CDR3 is TGCGCCAGCAGCCAGCCAACCGGGCAGAAGCAGTTCTTC. Amino acid sequence: CASSQPTGQKQFF. The V call is TRBV4-1, the J call TRBJ2-1; unclear D gene. The CDR3 runs 13 residues. V lost 3 bases to trimming and J lost 11 bases, with 14 bases between them. The germline gives CDR1 MGHRA, CDR2 YSYEKL.

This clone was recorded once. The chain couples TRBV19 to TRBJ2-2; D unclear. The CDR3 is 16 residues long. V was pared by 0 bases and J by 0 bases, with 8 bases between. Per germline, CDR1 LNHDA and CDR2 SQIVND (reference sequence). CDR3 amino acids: CASSIDPDPNTGELFF. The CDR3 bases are TGTGCCAGTAGTATAGATCCCGATCCGAACACCGGGGAGCTGTTTTTT.

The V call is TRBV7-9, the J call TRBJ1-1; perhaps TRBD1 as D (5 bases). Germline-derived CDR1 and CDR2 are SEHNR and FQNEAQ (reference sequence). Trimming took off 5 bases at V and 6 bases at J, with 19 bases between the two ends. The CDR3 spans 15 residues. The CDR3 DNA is TGTGCCAGCAGCCCACCGGGACCGGGTTTCCCTGAAGCTTTCTTT. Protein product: CASSPPGPGFPEAFF. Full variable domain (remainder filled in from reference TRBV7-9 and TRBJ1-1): DTGVSQNPRHKITKRGQNVTFRCDPISEHNRLYWYRQTLGQGPEFLTYFQNEAQLEKSRLLSDRFSAERPKGSFSTLEIQRTEQGDSAMYLCASSPPGPGFPEAFFGQGTRLTVV.

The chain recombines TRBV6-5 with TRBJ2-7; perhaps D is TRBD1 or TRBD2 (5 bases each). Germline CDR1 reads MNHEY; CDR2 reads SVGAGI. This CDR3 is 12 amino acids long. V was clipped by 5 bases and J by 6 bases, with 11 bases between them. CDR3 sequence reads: CASSPTGLEQYF. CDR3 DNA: TGTGCCAGCAGTCCAACAGGACTCGAGCAGTACTTC.

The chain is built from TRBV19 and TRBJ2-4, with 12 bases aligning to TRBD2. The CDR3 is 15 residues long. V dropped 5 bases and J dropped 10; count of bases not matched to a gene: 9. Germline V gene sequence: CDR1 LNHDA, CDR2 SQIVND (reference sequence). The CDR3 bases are TGTGCCAGTAGTCGCCGACTAGCGGGGGCCAGGATTCAGTACTTC. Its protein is CASSRRLAGARIQYF.

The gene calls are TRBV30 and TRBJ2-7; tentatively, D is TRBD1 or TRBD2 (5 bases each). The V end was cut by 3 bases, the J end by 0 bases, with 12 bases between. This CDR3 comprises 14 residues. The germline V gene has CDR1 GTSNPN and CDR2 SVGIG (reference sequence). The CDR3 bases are TGTGCCTGGAGGGGGACGATAAGCTCCTACGAGCAGTACTTC. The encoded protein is CAWRGTISSYEQYF.

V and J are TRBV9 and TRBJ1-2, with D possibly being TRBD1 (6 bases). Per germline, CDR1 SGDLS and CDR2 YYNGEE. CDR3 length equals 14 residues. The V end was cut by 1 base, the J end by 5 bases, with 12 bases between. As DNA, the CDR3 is TGTGCCAGCAGCGTACCGGGGGGGCCGTATGGCTACACCTTC. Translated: CASSVPGGPYGYTF.

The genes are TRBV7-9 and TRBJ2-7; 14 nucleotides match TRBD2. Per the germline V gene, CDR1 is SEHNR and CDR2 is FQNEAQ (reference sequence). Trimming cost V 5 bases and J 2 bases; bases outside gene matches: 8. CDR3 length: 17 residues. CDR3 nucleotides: TGTGCCAGCAGCGCCGGGACTAGCGGGAGAAAGGCCTACGAGCAGTACTTC. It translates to CASSAGTSGRKAYEQYF.

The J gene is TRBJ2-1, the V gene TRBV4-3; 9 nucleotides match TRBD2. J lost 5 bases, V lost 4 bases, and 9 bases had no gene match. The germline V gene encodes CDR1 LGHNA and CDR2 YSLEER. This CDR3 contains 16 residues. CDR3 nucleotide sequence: TGCGCCAGCAGCCCAACATCCGGGACTAGCAACAATGAGCAGTTCTTC. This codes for CASSPTSGTSNNEQFF.

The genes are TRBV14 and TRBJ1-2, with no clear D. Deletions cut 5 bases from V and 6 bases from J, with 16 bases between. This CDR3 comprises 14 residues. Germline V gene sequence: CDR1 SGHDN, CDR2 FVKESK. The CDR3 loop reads CASSLGRPPHGYTF. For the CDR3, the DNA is TGTGCCAGCAGCTTAGGACGGCCCCCACATGGCTACACCTTC. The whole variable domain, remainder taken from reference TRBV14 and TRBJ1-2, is EAGVTQFPSHSVIEKGQTVTLRCDPISGHDNLYWYRRVMGKEIKFLLHFVKESKQDESGMPNNRFLAERTGGTYSTLKVQPAELEDSGVYFCASSLGRPPHGYTFGSGTRLTVV.

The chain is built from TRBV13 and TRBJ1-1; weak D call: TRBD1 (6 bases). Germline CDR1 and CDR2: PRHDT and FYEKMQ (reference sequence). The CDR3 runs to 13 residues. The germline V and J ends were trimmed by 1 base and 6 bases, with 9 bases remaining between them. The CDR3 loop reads CASSLDRVSEAFF. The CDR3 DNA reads TGTGCCAGCAGCTTAGACAGGGTCTCTGAAGCTTTCTTT. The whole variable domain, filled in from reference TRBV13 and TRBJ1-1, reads AAGVIQSPRHLIKEKRETATLKCYPIPRHDTVYWYQQGPGQDPQFLISFYEKMQSDKGSIPDRFSAQQFSDYHSELNMSSLELGDSALYFCASSLDRVSEAFFGQGTRLTVV.

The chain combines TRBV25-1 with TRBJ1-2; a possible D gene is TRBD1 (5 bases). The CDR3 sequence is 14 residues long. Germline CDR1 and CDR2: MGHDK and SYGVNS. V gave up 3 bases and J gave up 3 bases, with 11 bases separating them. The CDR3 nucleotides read TGTGCCAGCAGTGATCAGACAGAATACTATGGCTACACCTTC. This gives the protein CASSDQTEYYGYTF.

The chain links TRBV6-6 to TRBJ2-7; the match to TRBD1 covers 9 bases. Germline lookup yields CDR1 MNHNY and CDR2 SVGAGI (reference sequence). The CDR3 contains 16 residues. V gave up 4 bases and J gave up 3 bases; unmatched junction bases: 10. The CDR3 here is CASSFHPGQGYYEQYF. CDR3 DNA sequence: TGTGCCAGCAGTTTCCACCCGGGACAGGGATACTACGAGCAGTACTTC.